Listed below are T cell receptor beta chains from one sample, sequenced in a study of shared clonotypes between healthy human individuals. The data were produced by immunoSEQ multiplex PCR, yet TCRdb's version contains in-frame clones alone and is incomplete. This table holds more than 2 million clones, 95% found once. Sequenced input: naive CD4+ T cells sorted from blood. These receptors all come from a man between 18 and 35 years old in good health. The conserved cysteine and the conserved F or W are not part of the CDR3 here. Clone size is stated in some rows and not others, as once, few, many or a class when expanded.

ASTGLQGGELF . TRBV6-5
ASSQGSSYNSPLH . TRBV16
ATSRDTSQGSFQPQH . TRBV15
ASTPFGLAGSGELF . TRBV5-6
SAGGMNYGYT . TRBV29-1
ASSLVTITDTQY . TRBV5-4
ASNQVYSNQPQH . TRBV6-4
SASGNYGYT . TRBV20-1
ASSEPGTGDGYT . TRBV6-1
ASSPGTGRDQPQH . TRBV6-5
AWSSVGKGNEKLF . TRBV30
ASSFGQGGFTGGYT . TRBV27
ASSSKGELF . TRBV4-2
ASSSAGTGPYEQY . TRBV19
AWRSGGNTEAF . TRBV30
ASTGQPNTEAF . TRBV2
AIRAGGDTGELF . TRBV10-3
ASSPPYMRDTEAF once TRBV18
ASSRWAGTGSPETQY . TRBV5-1
ASSPDSLVNTEAF . TRBV5-1
ASSQEGWGVGETQY . TRBV4-2
ASSFRQGTDTQY . TRBV11-2
ASSLAWGAPETQY . TRBV5-8
ASSSQGGPYEQY . TRBV27
AWTPSEVGYT . TRBV30
ASSSTTGELF . TRBV5-4
ASSPTAGGTQY . TRBV6-5
ASSKENQPQH . TRBV19
ASSIEGGRALETQY . TRBV19
ASSYGPSYEQY . TRBV19
ASSPLLETYEQY . TRBV5-1
ASSQTGSPGEQY . TRBV5-1
ASSWDRDGEQY once TRBV7-6
SAPNGTTQY . TRBV20-1
ASSPSGLADTQY . TRBV18
ASSSKETDTQY once TRBV5-4
ASRKGDRAYEQY . TRBV21-1
ASSLGDRGREDTIY . TRBV5-4
SVEARDHNNEQF . TRBV29-1
ASSPGTGTTTEQF . TRBV5-1